A single sample is the source of the 8 T cell receptor beta chains below, sequenced in a study of blood T cell repertoires in COVID-19. The table came from immunoSEQ multiplex PCR; TCRdb's copy has only in-frame clones and leaves some out. The sample carries 130,000 or so clones, about 86% recorded once. The source material was peripheral blood. The receptors derive from a woman aged 60 to 75 with acute or convalescent COVID-19.

The chain employs TRBV4-3 and TRBJ1-2; no clear D gene. The CDR3 totals 15 residues. CDR1 is LGHNA and CDR2 is YSLEER in the germline V gene. The V gene lost 0 bases and the J gene lost 1 base, with 9 bases spanning the gap. In nucleotides, the CDR3 is TGCGCCAGCAGCCAAGATGAGGGATTTAACTATGGCTACACCTTC. Its translation is CASSQDEGFNYGYTF.

The genes are TRBV6-5 and TRBJ1-5; D is possibly TRBD1 (5 bases). The CDR3 runs 14 residues. Between the trimmed V and J ends, which lost 8 bases and 1 base, there was a span of 12 bases. The germline V gene has CDR1 MNHEY and CDR2 SVGAGI. The CDR3 nucleotides are TGTGCCAGCGGAGACAGTTTAAGCAATCAGCCCCAGCATTTT. Encoded protein: CASGDSLSNQPQHF.

The chain carries TRBV7-7 and TRBJ2-7; 7 nucleotides match TRBD1. This CDR3 spans 15 amino acids. Germline V lookup: CDR1 SSHAT, CDR2 FNYEAQ (reference sequence). Here the CDR3 reads CASADRFFYSYEQYF. The CDR3 coding sequence is TGTGCTAGCGCGGACAGGTTTTTTTACTCCTACGAGCAGTACTTC.

V and J are TRBV7-8 and TRBJ2-4, with D possibly matching TRBD1 (5 bases). Per germline, CDR1 SGHVS and CDR2 FQNEAQ. Trimming shortened V by 4 bases and J by 4 bases, and 11 bases separated the two germline ends. This CDR3 has 14 residues. DNA of the CDR3: TGTGCCAGCAGCTATGCAGGGTTGAAAAACATTCAGTACTTC. Its protein is CASSYAGLKNIQYF.

This rearrangement joins TRBV4-1 to TRBJ2-4; possibly TRBD2 for D (6 bases). The V and J ends lost 2 bases and 6 bases respectively, with 14 bases between them. There are 15 residues in the CDR3. From germline, CDR1 is MGHRA and CDR2 YSYEKL. The CDR3 spells CASSQPGGQRNIQYF. In DNA, the CDR3 is TGCGCCAGCAGCCAACCCGGAGGGCAGAGAAACATTCAGTACTTC.

V usage is TRBV5-1 and J usage is TRBJ2-2; 7 bases match TRBD1. The germline V gene encodes CDR1 SGHRS and CDR2 YFSETQ. The CDR3 extends over 16 amino acids. The V gene end was trimmed by 3 bases and the J gene end by 0 bases; junction bases not matched to a gene: 5. CDR3 loop: CASSSEGGPNTGELFF. In DNA form, the CDR3 reads TGCGCCAGCAGCTCTGAAGGGGGCCCGAACACCGGGGAGCTGTTTTTT. Complete variable domain (other parts from reference TRBV5-1 and TRBJ2-2): KAGVTQTPRYLIKTRGQQVTLSCSPISGHRSVSWYQQTPGQGLQFLFEYFSETQRNKGNFPGRFSGRQFSNSRSEMNVSTLELGDSALYLCASSSEGGPNTGELFFGEGSRLTVL.

The V gene is TRBV3-1 (or the pseudogene TRBV3-2), the J gene TRBJ2-1; D may be TRBD2 (6 bases). Germline CDR1 LGHDT, CDR2 YNNKEL (reference sequence). The CDR3 has 15 amino acids. Trimming removed 0 bases at V and 7 bases at J, with 13 bases between. The CDR3 coding sequence is TGTGCCAGCAGCCAAGATAGCCGACTAGGGAATGAGCAGTTCTTC. Amino acid sequence: CASSQDSRLGNEQFF.

The gene calls are TRBV5-1 and TRBJ2-6, with D maybe TRBD1 (5 bases). The V and J ends lost 4 bases and 0 bases respectively, with 17 bases between them. Germline CDR1 and CDR2: SGHRS and YFSETQ. The CDR3 covers 18 residues. CDR3 loop: CASSLAAGHNSGANVLTF. The CDR3 nucleotides read TGCGCCAGCAGCCTCGCGGCAGGGCATAACTCTGGGGCCAACGTCCTGACTTTC.